The rows below give T cell receptor beta chains drawn from one sample of a study of cytomegalovirus exposure and HLA in healthy donors. Profiled with immunoSEQ multiplex PCR; TCRdb holds only in-frame clones, not every one. The sample shows some 150,000 clones, roughly 93% of them seen only once. The sequenced material came from PBMCs. The receptors come from a man aged 18 to 29 in good health and CMV-seropositive. Both conserved end residues are part of each CDR3. D genes are given only for firm matches. Not every row has a clone size; where given, it reads once, few, many or a size class.

>few|TRBJ2-7|NA|TRBV2
TGTGCCAGCAGTTACTACGAGCAGTACTTC
CASSYYEQYF
>NA|TRBJ2-7|NA|TRBV1
TGCACCAGCAGCCCACCCTCTAGCGGCTCCTACGAGCAGTACTTC
CTSSPPSSGSYEQYF
>NA|TRBJ2-7|NA|TRBV10-3
TGTGCCACCTCATTACAGGGTTCCTACGAGCAGTACTTC
CATSLQGSYEQYF
>NA|TRBJ2-3|TRBD1|TRBV5-1
TGCGCCAGCAGCACAGGGACAGCCACAGATACGCAGTATTTT
CASSTGTATDTQYF
>NA|TRBJ1-2|NA|TRBV30
TGTGCCTGGAGTGTACGGGGGACCTATGGCTACACCTTC
CAWSVRGTYGYTF
>few|TRBJ1-2|TRBD1|TRBV6-1
TGTGCCAGCAGTGAGCAACAGGGGAATGGCTACACCTTC
CASSEQQGNGYTF
>NA|TRBJ1-6|NA|TRBV6-6
TGTGCCAGCAGTGCCATCCGGGATTCACCCCTCCACTTT
CASSAIRDSPLHF
>NA|TRBJ2-3|TRBD2|TRBV29-1
TGCAGCGTTGTTGGGGGGGGACTAGCGGGAGGAAGCACAGATACGCAGTATTTT
CSVVGGGLAGGSTDTQYF
>NA|TRBJ2-5|NA|TRBV7-3
TGTGCCAGCAGCCCCTCAGGATCGGAGACCCAGTACTTC
CASSPSGSETQYF
>NA|TRBJ2-1|NA|TRBV9
TGTGCCAGCAGCGTAGGGGGGCAGCCTCACTACAATGAGCAGTTCTTC
CASSVGGQPHYNEQFF
>NA|TRBJ1-1|NA|TRBV6-1
TGTGCCAGCAGGGAGCCGACAGAGAACACTGAAGCTTTCTTT
CASREPTENTEAFF
>NA|TRBJ2-2|NA|TRBV5-4
TGTGCCAGCAGCCGAGGCGGCAGCAACACCGGGGAGCTGTTTTTT
CASSRGGSNTGELFF
>NA|TRBJ2-1|NA|TRBV6-5
TGTGCCAGCAGTTTCGGGGGAAATGAGCAGTTCTTC
CASSFGGNEQFF
>NA|TRBJ1-1|NA|TRBV15
TGTGCCACCCGGACAGCTATGAACACTGAAGCTTTCTTT
CATRTAMNTEAFF
>few|TRBJ1-6|NA|TRBV7-6
TGTGCCAGCAGCTTAGACAGCAATTCACCCCTCCACTTT
CASSLDSNSPLHF
>NA|TRBJ1-1|NA|TRBV2
TGTGCCAGCAGTGGCCGGGAATTGGACACTGAAGCTTTCTTT
CASSGRELDTEAFF
>NA|TRBJ2-2|NA|TRBV30
TGTGCCTGGAGCCCCAAGCACAGGGACCCGGAGCTGTTTTTT
CAWSPKHRDPELFF
>NA|TRBJ1-5|TRBD1|TRBV28
TGTGCCAGCAGTTTACCTGGACAGGCTATCAATCAGCCCCAGCATTTT
CASSLPGQAINQPQHF
>NA|TRBJ2-2|NA|TRBV19
TGTGCCAGTAGTATCGACAGGCACGGGGAGCTGTTTTTT
CASSIDRHGELFF